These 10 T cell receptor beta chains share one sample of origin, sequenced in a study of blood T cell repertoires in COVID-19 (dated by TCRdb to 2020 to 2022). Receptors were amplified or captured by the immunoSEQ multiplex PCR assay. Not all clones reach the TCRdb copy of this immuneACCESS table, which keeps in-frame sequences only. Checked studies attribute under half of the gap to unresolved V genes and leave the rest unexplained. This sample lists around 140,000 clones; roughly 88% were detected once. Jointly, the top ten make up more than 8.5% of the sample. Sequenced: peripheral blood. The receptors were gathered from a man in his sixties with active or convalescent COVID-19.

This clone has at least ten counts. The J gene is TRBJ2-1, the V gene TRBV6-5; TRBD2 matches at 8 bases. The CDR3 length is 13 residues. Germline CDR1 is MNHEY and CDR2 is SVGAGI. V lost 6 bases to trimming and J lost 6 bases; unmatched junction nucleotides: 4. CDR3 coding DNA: TGTGCCAGCAGCCTCGGGACTAGCAATGAGCAGTTCTTC. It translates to CASSLGTSNEQFF.

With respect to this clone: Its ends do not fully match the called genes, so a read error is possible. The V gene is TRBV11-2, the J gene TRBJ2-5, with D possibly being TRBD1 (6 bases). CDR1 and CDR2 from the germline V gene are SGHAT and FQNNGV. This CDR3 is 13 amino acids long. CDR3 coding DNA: TGTGCCAGCAGCTTAGTATCGGACAGCCCCGTTCACTTC. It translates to CASSLVSDSPVHF.

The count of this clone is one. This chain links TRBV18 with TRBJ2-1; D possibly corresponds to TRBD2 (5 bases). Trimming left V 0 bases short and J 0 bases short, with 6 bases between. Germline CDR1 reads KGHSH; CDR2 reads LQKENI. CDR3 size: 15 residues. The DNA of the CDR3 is TGTGCCAGCTCACCACCTGGGAGCTCCTACAATGAGCAGTTCTTC. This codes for CASSPPGSSYNEQFF.

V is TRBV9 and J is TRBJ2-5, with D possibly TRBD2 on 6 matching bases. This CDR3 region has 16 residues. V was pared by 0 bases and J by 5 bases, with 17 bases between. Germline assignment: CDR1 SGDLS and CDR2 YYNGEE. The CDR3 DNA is TGTGCCAGCAGCGTAGCCAACTTAGGACGGGGGGAGACCCAGTACTTC. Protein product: CASSVANLGRGETQYF.

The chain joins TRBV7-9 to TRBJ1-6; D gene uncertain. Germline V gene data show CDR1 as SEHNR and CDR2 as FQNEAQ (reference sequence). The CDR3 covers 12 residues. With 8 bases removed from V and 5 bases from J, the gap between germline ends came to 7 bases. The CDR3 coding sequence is TGTGCCAGCGCGCCGGATAATTCACCCCTCCACTTT. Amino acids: CASAPDNSPLHF.

The CDR3 DNA reads as TGTGCCAGCAGTCGGGACAGGGGAGAGACCCAGTACTTC. It encodes CASSRDRGETQYF. V gene TRBV12-3 or TRBV12-4 combines with J gene TRBJ2-5; 10 nucleotides agree with TRBD1. Germline trimming cut 5 bases from V and 4 bases from J; bases unmatched to any gene: 1. This CDR3 is 13 amino acids long.

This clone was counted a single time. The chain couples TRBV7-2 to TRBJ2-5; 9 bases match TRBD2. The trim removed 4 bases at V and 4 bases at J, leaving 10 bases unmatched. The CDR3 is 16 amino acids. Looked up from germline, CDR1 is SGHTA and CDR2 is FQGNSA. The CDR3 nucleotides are TGTGCCAGCAGCTCCCGAAGGGCGGGAGGGGGAGAGACCCAGTACTTC. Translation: CASSSRRAGGGETQYF.

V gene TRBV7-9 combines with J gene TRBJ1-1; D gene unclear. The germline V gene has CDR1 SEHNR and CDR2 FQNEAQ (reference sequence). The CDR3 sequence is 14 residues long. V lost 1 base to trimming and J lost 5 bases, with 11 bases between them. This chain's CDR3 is CASSLGEGRTEAFF. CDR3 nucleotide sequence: TGTGCCAGCAGCTTAGGGGAGGGAAGGACTGAAGCTTTCTTT. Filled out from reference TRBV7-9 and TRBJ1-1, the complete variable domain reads DTGVSQNPRHKITKRGQNVTFRCDPISEHNRLYWYRQTLGQGPEFLTYFQNEAQLEKSRLLSDRFSAERPKGSFSTLEIQRTEQGDSAMYLCASSLGEGRTEAFFGQGTRLTVV.

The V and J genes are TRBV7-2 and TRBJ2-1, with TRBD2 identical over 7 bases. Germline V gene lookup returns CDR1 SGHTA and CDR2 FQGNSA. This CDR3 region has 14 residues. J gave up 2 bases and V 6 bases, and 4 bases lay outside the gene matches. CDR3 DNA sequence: TGTGCCAGCAGTCCCGGACTAGCCTACAATGAGCAGTTCTTC. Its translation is CASSPGLAYNEQFF.

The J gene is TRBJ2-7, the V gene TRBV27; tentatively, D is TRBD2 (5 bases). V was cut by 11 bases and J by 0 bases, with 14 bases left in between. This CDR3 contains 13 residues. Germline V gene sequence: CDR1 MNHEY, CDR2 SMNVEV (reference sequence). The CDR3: CAARGWSSYEQYF. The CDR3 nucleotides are TGTGCCGCCCGAGGGTGGAGCTCCTACGAGCAGTACTTC.